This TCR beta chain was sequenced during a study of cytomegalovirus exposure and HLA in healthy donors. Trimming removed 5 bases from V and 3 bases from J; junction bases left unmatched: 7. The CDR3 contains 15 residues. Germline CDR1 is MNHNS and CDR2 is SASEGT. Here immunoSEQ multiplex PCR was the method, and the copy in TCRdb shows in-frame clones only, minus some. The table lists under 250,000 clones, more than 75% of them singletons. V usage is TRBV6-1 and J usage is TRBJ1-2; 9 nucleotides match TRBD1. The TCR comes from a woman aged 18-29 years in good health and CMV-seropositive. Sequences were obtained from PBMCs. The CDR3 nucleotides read TGTGCCAGCAGTAATTCCGGGACAGGGCACTATGGCTACACCTTC. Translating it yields CASSNSGTGHYGYTF.